This TCR beta chain was captured in a study of beta chain features in type 1 diabetes. About the research overall: What patients shared with healthy donors was a similar profile of age, gender and cell yields.

The CDR3 consists of 13 residues. V shed 7 bases, J shed 1 base, and the junction held 6 bases outside the gene matches. CDR1 is SQVTM, CDR2 ANQGSEA, per germline. Points on this clone: Its target is not known.

Study-wide findings and caveats: For patients and controls alike, PCR might favor shorter templates to the same degree.

Every isolated RNA sample was fully reverse transcribed, so sequencing captured expressed TCRB transcripts. Sequencing was performed with immunoSEQ multiplex PCR; in TCRdb, only in-frame clones are kept and a portion is missing. This table holds 450,000 to 600,000 clones, about 32% found once. The chain employs TRBV29-1 and TRBJ2-5; TRBD1 matches 7 bases. Sequenced sample: naive CD4+ T cells from blood. The clonotype comes from a man aged 18 to 30 in good health. CDR3 protein: CSASGTAQETQYF. The CDR3 DNA reads TGCAGCGCCTCTGGGACAGCCCAAGAGACCCAGTACTTC. Combining the CDR3 with reference TRBV29-1 and TRBJ2-5 gives the whole variable domain SAVISQKPSRDICQRGTSLTIQCQVDSQVTMMFWYRQQPGQSLTLIATANQGSEATYESGFVIDKFPISRPNLTFSTLTVSNMSPEDSSIYLCSASGTAQETQYFGPGTRLLVL.